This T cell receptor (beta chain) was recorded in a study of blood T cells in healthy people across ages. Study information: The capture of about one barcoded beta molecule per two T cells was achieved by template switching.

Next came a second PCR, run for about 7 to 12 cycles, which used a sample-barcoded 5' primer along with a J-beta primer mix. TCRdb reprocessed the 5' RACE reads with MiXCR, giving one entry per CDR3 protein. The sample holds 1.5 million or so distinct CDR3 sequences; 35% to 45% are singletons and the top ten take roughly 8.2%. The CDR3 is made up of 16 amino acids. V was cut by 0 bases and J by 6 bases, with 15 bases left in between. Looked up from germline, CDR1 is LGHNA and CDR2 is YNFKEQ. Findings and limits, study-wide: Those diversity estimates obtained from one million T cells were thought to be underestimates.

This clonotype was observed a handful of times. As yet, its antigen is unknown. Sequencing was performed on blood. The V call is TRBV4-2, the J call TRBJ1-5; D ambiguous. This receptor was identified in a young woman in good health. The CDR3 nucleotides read TGTGCCAGCAGCCAAGAAGTGGGATCCGGGATTCAGCCCCAGCATTTT. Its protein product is CASSQEVGSGIQPQHF.